This TCR beta chain was captured in a study of T cell responses to AZD1222 COVID-19 vaccine. Study-wide results and limits: Among spike-specific TCRs, nearly half reportedly target unmutated variant regions. The donors showed a predominance of white British ancestry and of females, with possible underestimation of clonal diversity. Only a handful of AZD1222 recipients, several in all, had baseline seropositivity.

Here immunoSEQ multiplex PCR was the method, and the copy in TCRdb shows in-frame clones only, minus some. The sample holds under 150,000 clones, 80% to 90% seen once. The ends were cut back, 3 bases at V and 4 bases at J, with 7 bases in the middle. Germline V gene lookup returns CDR1 SEHNR and CDR2 FQNEAQ (reference sequence). This CDR3 spans 14 amino acids. Comment on this clone: Its antigen is not identified.

This TCR derives from an adult who received the AZD1222 COVID-19 vaccine. The source material was peripheral blood, sampled 28 days after the second AZD1222 dose. The rearrangement uses TRBV7-9 and TRBJ2-6; D assignment may be TRBD1 or TRBD2 (5 bases each). CDR3 bases: TGTGCCAGCAGCTTGGGGGTAGGGGCCAACGTCCTGACTTTC. Translated: CASSLGVGANVLTF. Looking up the rest from reference TRBV7-9 and TRBJ2-6 gives the full variable domain: DTGVSQNPRHKITKRGQNVTFRCDPISEHNRLYWYRQTLGQGPEFLTYFQNEAQLEKSRLLSDRFSAERPKGSFSTLEIQRTEQGDSAMYLCASSLGVGANVLTFGAGSRLTVL.